The T cell receptor (beta chain) described here comes from a study of chemoradiotherapy in HPV16-positive cancers. TCRdb's table, derived via immunoSEQ multiplex PCR, lists solely in-frame clones and lacks some. This table holds approximately 11,000 clones, around 70% found once. Comment on this clone: Its antigen is not identified.

Samples were taken several times over chemoradiotherapy. V shed 9 bases and J 1 base; nucleotides not matched to a gene: 8. The CDR3 is 16 amino acids. Per the germline V gene, CDR1 is SNHLY and CDR2 is FYNNEI. Study conclusions and caveats: Candidate HPV-specific clones and E7-related TCR motifs grew in tumor during treatment.

The chain joins TRBV2 to TRBJ2-5; 13 bases line up with TRBD2. The sample was collected from a patient who underwent chemoradiotherapy. The TCR was taken from a human donor with HPV-associated anogenital cancer. DNA for the CDR3: TGTGCCAGTATGAGACTAGCGGGGGGAGCCCAAGAGACCCAGTACTTC. Protein product: CASMRLAGGAQETQYF.